This T cell receptor (beta chain) was sequenced in a study of shared clonotypes between healthy human individuals. General observations from the study: Larger estimated richness was generally recorded for naive subsets relative to memory subsets. A few donors shared around 5.1% of their naive CD4 clonotypes.

The CDR3 contains 14 residues. Deletions cut 5 bases from V and 4 bases from J, with 14 bases between. Germline loops: CDR1 MNHEY, CDR2 SVGAGI. Deep was the level used in running the assay. An even split of each subset's genomic DNA across several immunoSEQ plates was performed. Profiled with immunoSEQ multiplex PCR; TCRdb holds only in-frame clones, not every one. The sample carries approximately 700,000 clones, approximately 73% recorded once. Comments on this clone: Its specificity is not known.

Sequencing was done on a sample of memory CD4+ T cells sorted from blood. Indicated subset: CD45RA-negative fraction. This TCR came from a woman aged 25 to 39 in good health. V usage is TRBV6-5 and J usage is TRBJ1-2, with D possibly matching TRBD1 (6 bases). CDR3: CASSTSGHVYGYTF. The CDR3, as DNA: TGTGCCAGCAGTACCTCGGGACACGTCTATGGCTACACCTTC.